This T cell receptor (beta chain) was documented in a study of blood T cell repertoires in COVID-19 (dated by TCRdb to about 2020). Study-level background: Collaborator samples came from the United States, Italy and Spain and covered acute and convalescent phases of COVID-19. The prospective study material was composed of cDNA or gDNA derived from T cells, B-cell-depleted T cells, or PBMCs. The dataset comprised deeply sampled blood TCRbeta repertoires from subjects exposed to, actively infected with, or recovered from COVID-19. The repertoires were released in a freely available public database intended as a resource for research on the immune response to SARS-CoV-2. The samples were drawn from the first 160 participants of the ongoing ImmuneRACE study and from some 1,300 subjects provided by 6 global collaborators. Nearly every sample came with metadata listing a de-identified subject ID, COVID-19 status, age in years and sex. Where available, HLA class I and class II types were obtained from metadata supplied by the sample provider rather than from assay-based typing.

Details on this clone: It lacks a known antigen. No base-level quality is on record; no much larger clone is a single base apart.

Overall study results and their limits: The quantity of clinical and demographic metadata differed by source and by participant and was supplied without curation.

TCRbeta CDR3 regions were amplified from genomic DNA using the immunoSEQ Assay, a bias-controlled multiplex PCR. Regarding the original processing steps: Within the assay, amplification of reference gene primers was used to estimate how many nucleated cells each sample contained. To quantify the absolute abundance of each unique TCRbeta CDR3 rearrangement, sequence reads were collapsed and filtered. For each sample, productive Simpson clonality was calculated by taking the square root of Simpson's diversity index across productive rearrangements. TCRdb limited this immuneACCESS table to in-frame rearrangements with V and J called. A share of clones is missing; checked studies link under half to unresolved V genes, and the rest is unexplained. V and J calls and clone size come straight from that table; D and trimming were deduced from the DNA. This sample is represented by approximately 170,000 clones; roughly 88% of them were singletons. Together, the top ten hold 9% of the sample.

The CDR3 measures 17 amino acids from cysteine to phenylalanine. The kept DNA is CDR3 alone, 51 bases in frame from the first base. Taken from the germline V gene, the CDR1 and CDR2 loops are SNHLY and FYNNEI. Germline trimming amounts to 3 bases on V and 2 bases on J, with 4 as the count of junction bases outside the gene matches. Participants in the prospective study were enrolled through a virtual design, were aged about 18 to 90 years, and lived in some 24 United States geographic areas. In the prospective study, participants were assigned to cohorts based on the clinical history participants reported in a screening survey and a study questionnaire. ImmuneRACE Cohort 3 recovered participants were defined by two consecutive negative NP/OP PCR tests, healthcare professional clearance, or symptom resolution. Mobile phlebotomists in the prospective study collected whole blood, serum and a nasopharyngeal or oropharyngeal swab from every participant. Participants in the prospective study had the option to provide additional blood draws and questionnaires over a roughly two-month period. Before DNA extraction, prospective study blood samples were shipped either frozen or at room temperature.

The receptor comes from a woman in her late teens or twenties who had recovered from COVID-19. The V gene is TRBV2 and the J gene is TRBJ2-7; a stretch of 16 junction bases matches TRBD2. Sequencing was performed on PBMCs or T cells enriched from blood (not recorded which). Here is the DNA: TGTGCCAGCAGTGAGGAGGGACTAGCGGGAGGGACCTACGAGCAGTACTTC. Its product reads: CASSEEGLAGGTYEQYF.